A single TCR beta chain is shown here with its context. Treatment: oral pan-JAK inhibitor, 5-10 mg twice daily. Specimens obtained from alopecia areata patients comprised lesional scalp punch biopsies and peripheral blood. Trimming shortened V by 6 bases and J by 2 bases, and 16 bases separated the two germline ends. CDR1 is MNHEY, CDR2 SVGAGI, per germline. The CDR3 sequence is 15 residues long. cDNA reverse transcribed from extracted RNA served as the sequencing template. Here immunoSEQ multiplex PCR was the method, and the copy in TCRdb shows in-frame clones only, minus some. Here the sample spans fewer than 250,000 clones, around two fifths being singletons. This entry belongs to a study of CD8+ T cells in alopecia areata. The wider study: Tofacitinib administration to treated patients was oral, at 5 to 10 mg twice daily. Severity in treated patients was scored by percentage of scalp area affected.

The TCR originated in a human donor with alopecia areata. Sequencing was performed on CD4+ T cells sorted from blood, taken between weeks 30 and 35, from a patient treated with tofacitinib. The chain links TRBV6-5 to TRBJ1-2; D is unclear. CDR3 DNA sequence: TGTGCCAGCAGCCAACGGACCGACTACAACTATGGCTACACCTTC. Translation: CASSQRTDYNYGYTF.